This is a list of T cell receptor beta chains from one sample in a study of beta chain features in type 1 diabetes. Here immunoSEQ multiplex PCR was the method, and the copy in TCRdb shows in-frame clones only, minus some. The table records a few hundred thousand clones, about 14% of them present only once. The sample was naive CD4+ T cells from blood. The origin of the receptors is a woman younger than 35 in good health. Each CDR3 is given with its conserved first and last residue. A D gene is named only where the DNA matches it firmly. Clone size is not always given. Where it is, it says once, few, many or a class for expanded clones.

cdr3_aa | cdr3_nt | clone_size | v_call | d_call | j_call
CASSRRSGGRGYTF | TGTGCCAGCAGCCGACGGTCAGGAGGTCGTGGCTACACCTTC | NA | TRBV13 | NA | TRBJ1-2
CASSLAGLAGEYEQYF | TGTGCCAGCAGTTTAGCCGGACTAGCGGGCGAGTACGAGCAGTACTTC | few | TRBV28 | TRBD2 | TRBJ2-7
CASSDLTYEQYF | TGTGCCAGCAGTGACCTTACCTACGAGCAGTACTTC | NA | TRBV25-1 | NA | TRBJ2-7
CASSPGFATNEKLFF | TGTGCCAGCAGCCCCGGGTTCGCAACTAATGAAAAACTGTTTTTT | NA | TRBV9 | NA | TRBJ1-4
CASSRQGEVYEQYF | TGTGCCAGCAGCAGACAGGGGGAGGTCTACGAGCAGTACTTC | NA | TRBV9 | TRBD1 | TRBJ2-7
CVTGNYGYTF | TGTGTAACGGGGAACTATGGCTACACCTTC | few | TRBV7-9 | NA | TRBJ1-2
CASRGLGPQYF | TGTGCCAGCAGGGGACTCGGCCCCCAGTACTTC | NA | TRBV2 | NA | TRBJ2-7
CASSRLGGAGTGELFF | TGCGCCAGCAGCCGCCTCGGTGGGGCCGGGACCGGGGAGCTGTTTTTT | NA | TRBV5-1 | NA | TRBJ2-2
CASRANREPYGYTF | TGTGCCAGCCGTGCAAACAGGGAACCCTATGGCTACACCTTC | NA | TRBV27 | NA | TRBJ1-2
CAWKWSSGSYEQYF | TGTGCCTGGAAGTGGTCTAGCGGGAGTTACGAGCAGTACTTC | few | TRBV30 | TRBD2 | TRBJ2-7
CASSLAAGGGGNEQFF | TGCGCCAGCAGCTTGGCGGCGGGAGGAGGTGGCAATGAGCAGTTCTTC | few | TRBV5-1 | TRBD2 | TRBJ2-1
CASSMRQPGVVEQYF | TGTGCCAGTAGTATGAGGCAACCCGGGGTTGTCGAGCAGTACTTC | few | TRBV19 | NA | TRBJ2-7
CASSLDRWGVETQYF | TGTGCCAGCAGCTTAGATCGTTGGGGAGTCGAGACCCAGTACTTC | few | TRBV7-9 | NA | TRBJ2-5
CASSLDRALSGANVLTF | TGTGCCAGCTCACTAGACAGGGCCCTTTCTGGGGCCAACGTCCTGACTTTC | few | TRBV18 | TRBD1 | TRBJ2-6
CSVGKGTGRANYGYTF | TGCAGCGTAGGAAAAGGGACAGGACGAGCTAACTATGGCTACACCTTC | few | TRBV29-1 | TRBD1 | TRBJ1-2
CASSYGGSRTDTQYF | TGTGCCAGCAGTTATGGGGGCAGCCGCACAGATACGCAGTATTTT | NA | TRBV7-9 | NA | TRBJ2-3
CASRNRGSGSTYNEQFF | TGTGCCAGCAGAAACCGGGGTAGCGGATCGACCTACAATGAGCAGTTCTTC | few | TRBV28 | NA | TRBJ2-1
CSVIIRGEAQHF | TGCAGCGTAATTATCAGGGGGGAGGCCCAGCATTTT | few | TRBV29-1 | TRBD1 | TRBJ1-5
CASSRLGLANPYEQYF | TGTGCCAGCTCACGACTGGGACTAGCGAACCCCTACGAGCAGTACTTC | few | TRBV18 | TRBD2 | TRBJ2-7
CATFPPTSRNEQFF | TGTGCCACCTTTCCGCCGACTAGCAGGAATGAGCAGTTCTTC | NA | TRBV18 | TRBD2 | TRBJ2-1
CAKGQVDQPQHF | TGTGCTAAAGGACAGGTGGATCAGCCCCAGCATTTT | once | TRBV7-7 | TRBD1 | TRBJ1-5
CASSQYYREGEQYF | TGTGCCAGCAGCCAATATTACAGGGAGGGCGAGCAGTACTTC | NA | TRBV16 | NA | TRBJ2-7
CASNGQVGETQYF | TGCGCCAGCAATGGACAGGTCGGGGAGACCCAGTACTTC | NA | TRBV5-1 | TRBD1 | TRBJ2-5
CSVVITGEKLFF | TGCAGCGTGGTGATAACAGGTGAAAAACTGTTTTTT | few | TRBV29-1 | NA | TRBJ1-4
CASSFGGSGTNEQFF | TGTGCCAGCAGTTTTGGAGGGAGTGGGACTAATGAGCAGTTCTTC | few | TRBV28 | NA | TRBJ2-1
CASSLSRQGAEKLFF | TGTGCCAGCAGCTTATCACGCCAGGGGGCGGAAAAACTGTTTTTT | NA | TRBV7-9 | TRBD1 | TRBJ1-4
CSVRFRDRVNYEQYF | TGCAGCGTTCGGTTCCGGGACAGGGTTAACTACGAGCAGTACTTC | few | TRBV29-1 | TRBD1 | TRBJ2-7
CASSLFQGDTEAFF | TGTGCCAGCTCACTTTTCCAGGGGGACACTGAAGCTTTCTTT | NA | TRBV18 | TRBD1 | TRBJ1-1
CASSQDETSVSYEQYF | TGCGCCAGCAGCCAAGATGAGACATCCGTCTCCTACGAGCAGTACTTC | NA | TRBV4-1 | NA | TRBJ2-7
CATSRGRPEETQYF | TGTGCCACCAGCAGAGGGCGGCCCGAAGAGACCCAGTACTTC | NA | TRBV15 | NA | TRBJ2-5
CASSSAYLQGDEQFF | TGTGCCAGCAGCTCCGCTTACCTCCAGGGCGATGAGCAGTTCTTC | few | TRBV7-9 | NA | TRBJ2-1
CASSEALQANEQYF | TGTGCCAGCAGTGAAGCGCTTCAGGCTAACGAGCAGTACTTC | once | TRBV2 | NA | TRBJ2-7
CASSLNPGLNTEAFF | TGTGCCAGCAGCTTAAACCCAGGGCTGAACACTGAAGCTTTCTTT | NA | TRBV7-8 | NA | TRBJ1-1
CASSPRQGPNEKLFF | TGTGCCAGCAGCCCGCGACAGGGCCCCAATGAAAAACTGTTTTTT | NA | TRBV7-2 | TRBD1 | TRBJ1-4
CASSFYGTDTQYF | TGTGCCAGCAGCTTCTACGGGACAGATACGCAGTATTTT | few | TRBV5-4 | NA | TRBJ2-3
CASWGQGNYGYTF | TGTGCCAGCTGGGGACAGGGTAACTATGGCTACACCTTC | few | TRBV9 | TRBD1 | TRBJ1-2
CASSLAARGPEREVHF | TGTGCCAGCAGCTTAGCCGCCAGAGGGCCGGAGCGGGAAGTGCACTTC | NA | TRBV7-2 | TRBD2 | TRBJ2-5
CASSEARDSSYEQYF | TGTGCCAGCAGCGAGGCTAGGGACTCCTCCTACGAGCAGTACTTC | NA | TRBV21-1 | NA | TRBJ2-7
CASSSLAGGDYTDTQYF | TGTGCCAGCAGCTCGCTAGCGGGAGGGGACTACACAGATACGCAGTATTTT | NA | TRBV13 | TRBD2 | TRBJ2-3
CASSLSGGAPDTQYF | TGTGCCAGCAGTTTATCGGGGGGGGCCCCAGATACGCAGTATTTT | NA | TRBV28 | TRBD2 | TRBJ2-3
CASSQEPGGTEAFF | TGCGCCAGCAGCCAAGAGCCAGGGGGCACTGAAGCTTTCTTT | few | TRBV4-3 | TRBD1 | TRBJ1-1
CASSFSGVNTEAFF | TGTGCCAGCAGCTTTTCGGGGGTGAACACTGAAGCTTTCTTT | few | TRBV11-2 | NA | TRBJ1-1
CASSTGHREQYF | TGTGCCAGTAGTACGGGACACCGCGAGCAGTACTTC | few | TRBV19 | NA | TRBJ2-7
CAWSTGTGANVLTF | TGTGCCTGGAGTACAGGGACCGGGGCCAACGTCCTGACTTTC | NA | TRBV30 | NA | TRBJ2-6
CATSRDAAVSLSFF | TGTGCCACCAGCAGAGACGCGGCAGTTTCGTTGTCGTTCTTC | few | TRBV15 | NA | TRBJ2-1
CASSTRGKGGYTF | TGTGCCAGCAGCACCAGGGGAAAGGGTGGCTACACCTTC | NA | TRBV7-9 | NA | TRBJ1-2
CASSSLTSGDNEQFF | TGTGCCAGCAGTTCCCTGACTAGCGGTGACAATGAGCAGTTCTTC | few | TRBV6-5 | TRBD2 | TRBJ2-1
CAGSRGQGHGYTF | TGTGCCGGCAGCCGCGGACAGGGACATGGCTACACCTTC | NA | TRBV28 | TRBD1 | TRBJ1-2
CASQRQGMNTGELFF | TGTGCCAGCCAAAGACAGGGCATGAACACCGGGGAGCTGTTTTTT | few | TRBV7-7 | TRBD1 | TRBJ2-2
CASSVATSGRGTGELFF | TGTGCCAGCAGCGTAGCTACCAGCGGGAGGGGAACCGGGGAGCTGTTTTTT | NA | TRBV9 | TRBD2 | TRBJ2-2
CASSYPGASGENEQFF | TGTGCCAGCAGTTACCCGGGAGCCTCTGGGGAGAATGAGCAGTTCTTC | NA | TRBV6-5 | NA | TRBJ2-1
CASSQELFF | TGTGCCAGCAGTCAGGAGCTGTTTTTT | NA | TRBV6-6 | NA | TRBJ2-2
CAWSVRPGQSYEQYF | TGTGCCTGGAGTGTACGTCCGGGACAGAGCTACGAGCAGTACTTC | NA | TRBV30 | TRBD1 | TRBJ2-7
CAWSRRGPPSSYEQYF | TGTGCCTGGAGTCGTCGAGGGCCTCCCAGTTCCTACGAGCAGTACTTC | few | TRBV30 | NA | TRBJ2-7
CASSLGTAANYGYTF | TGTGCCAGCAGTTTAGGCACCGCCGCTAACTATGGCTACACCTTC | few | TRBV28 | NA | TRBJ1-2
CASSAQGVNTGELFF | TGTGCCAGCAGCGCCCAGGGGGTTAACACCGGGGAGCTGTTTTTT | NA | TRBV7-3 | TRBD1 | TRBJ2-2
CSVRRGSGTNEKLFF | TGCAGCGTCCGTAGGGGATCCGGAACTAATGAAAAACTGTTTTTT | NA | TRBV29-1 | NA | TRBJ1-4